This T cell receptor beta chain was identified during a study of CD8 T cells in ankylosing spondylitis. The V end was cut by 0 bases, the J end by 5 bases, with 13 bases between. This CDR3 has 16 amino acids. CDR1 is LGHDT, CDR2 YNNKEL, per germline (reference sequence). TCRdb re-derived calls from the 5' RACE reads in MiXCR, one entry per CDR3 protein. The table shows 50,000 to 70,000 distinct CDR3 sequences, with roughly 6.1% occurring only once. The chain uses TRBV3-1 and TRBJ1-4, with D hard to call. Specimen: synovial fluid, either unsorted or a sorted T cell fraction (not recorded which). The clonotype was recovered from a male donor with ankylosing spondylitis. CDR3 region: CASSQEEHSPNEKLFF. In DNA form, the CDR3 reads TGTGCCAGCAGCCAAGAAGAACACAGTCCCAATGAAAAACTGTTTTTT. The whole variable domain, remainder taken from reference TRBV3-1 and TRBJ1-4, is DTAVSQTPKYLVTQMGNDKSIKCEQNLGHDTMYWYKQDSKKFLKIMFSYNNKELIINETVPNRFSPKSPDKAHLNLHINSLELGDSAVYFCASSQEEHSPNEKLFFGSGTQLSVL.